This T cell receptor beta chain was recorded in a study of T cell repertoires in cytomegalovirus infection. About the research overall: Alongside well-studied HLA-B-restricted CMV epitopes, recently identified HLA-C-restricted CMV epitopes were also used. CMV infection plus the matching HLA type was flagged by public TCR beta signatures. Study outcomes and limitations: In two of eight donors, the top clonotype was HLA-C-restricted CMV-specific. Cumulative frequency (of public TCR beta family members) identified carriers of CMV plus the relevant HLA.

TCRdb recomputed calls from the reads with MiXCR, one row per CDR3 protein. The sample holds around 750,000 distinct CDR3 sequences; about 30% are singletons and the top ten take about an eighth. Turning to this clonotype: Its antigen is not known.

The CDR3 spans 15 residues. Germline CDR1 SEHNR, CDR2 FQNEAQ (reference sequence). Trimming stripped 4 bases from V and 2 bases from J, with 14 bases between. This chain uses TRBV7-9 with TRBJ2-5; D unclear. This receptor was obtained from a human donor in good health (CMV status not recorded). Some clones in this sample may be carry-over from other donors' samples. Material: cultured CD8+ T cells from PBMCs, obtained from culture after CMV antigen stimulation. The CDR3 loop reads CASSSYQWGQETQYF. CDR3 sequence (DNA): TGTGCCAGCAGCTCCTATCAGTGGGGACAAGAGACCCAGTACTTC. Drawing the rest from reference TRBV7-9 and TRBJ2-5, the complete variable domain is DTGVSQNPRHKITKRGQNVTFRCDPISEHNRLYWYRQTLGQGPEFLTYFQNEAQLEKSRLLSDRFSAERPKGSFSTLEIQRTEQGDSAMYLCASSSYQWGQETQYFGPGTRLLVL.